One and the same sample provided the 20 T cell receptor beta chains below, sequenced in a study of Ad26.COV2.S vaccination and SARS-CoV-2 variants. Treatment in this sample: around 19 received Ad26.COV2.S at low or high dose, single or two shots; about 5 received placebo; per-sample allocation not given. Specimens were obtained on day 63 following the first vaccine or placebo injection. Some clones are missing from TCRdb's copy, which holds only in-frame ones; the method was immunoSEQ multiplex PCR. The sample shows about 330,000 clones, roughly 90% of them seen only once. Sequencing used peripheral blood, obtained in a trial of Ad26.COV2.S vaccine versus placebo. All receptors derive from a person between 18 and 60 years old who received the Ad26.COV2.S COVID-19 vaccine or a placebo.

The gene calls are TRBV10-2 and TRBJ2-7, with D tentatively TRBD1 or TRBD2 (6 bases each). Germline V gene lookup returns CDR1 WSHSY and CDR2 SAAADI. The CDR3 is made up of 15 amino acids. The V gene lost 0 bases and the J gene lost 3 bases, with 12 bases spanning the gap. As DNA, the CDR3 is TGCGCCAGCAGTGAGTCCCAAGGGGGGTTCTACGAGCAGTACTTC. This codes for CASSESQGGFYEQYF.

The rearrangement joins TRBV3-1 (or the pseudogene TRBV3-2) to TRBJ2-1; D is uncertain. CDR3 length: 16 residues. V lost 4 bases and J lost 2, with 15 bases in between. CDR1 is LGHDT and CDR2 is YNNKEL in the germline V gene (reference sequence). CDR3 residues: CASSPTGPGAYNEQFF. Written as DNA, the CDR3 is TGTGCCAGCAGCCCTACGGGCCCCGGAGCCTACAATGAGCAGTTCTTC.

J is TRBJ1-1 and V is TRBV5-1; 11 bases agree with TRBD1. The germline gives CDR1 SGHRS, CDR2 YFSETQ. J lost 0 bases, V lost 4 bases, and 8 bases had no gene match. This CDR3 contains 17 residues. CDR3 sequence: CASSLRDRGSMNTEAFF. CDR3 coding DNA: TGCGCCAGCAGCCTAAGGGACAGGGGGTCCATGAACACTGAAGCTTTCTTT.

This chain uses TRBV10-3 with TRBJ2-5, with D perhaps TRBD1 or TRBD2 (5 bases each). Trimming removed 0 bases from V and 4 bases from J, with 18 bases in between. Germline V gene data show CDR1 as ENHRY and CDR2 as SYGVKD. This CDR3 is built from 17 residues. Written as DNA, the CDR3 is TGTGCCATCAGTGAGTCAGGGACGGAGATCCCGTCAGAGACCCAGTACTTC. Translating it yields CAISESGTEIPSETQYF.

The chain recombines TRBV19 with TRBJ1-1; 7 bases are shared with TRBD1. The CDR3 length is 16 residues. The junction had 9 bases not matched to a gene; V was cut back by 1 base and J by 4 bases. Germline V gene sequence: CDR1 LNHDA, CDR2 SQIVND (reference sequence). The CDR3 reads CASSIAPTGRGTEAFF. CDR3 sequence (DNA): TGTGCCAGTAGTATAGCCCCGACAGGGAGGGGCACTGAAGCTTTCTTT.

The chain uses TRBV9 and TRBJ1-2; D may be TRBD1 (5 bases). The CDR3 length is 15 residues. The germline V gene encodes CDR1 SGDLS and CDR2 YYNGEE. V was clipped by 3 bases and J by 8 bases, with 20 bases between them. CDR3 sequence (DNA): TGTGCCAGCAGCGGGAGAAATGCCGGGACGGAAGGCTACACCTTC. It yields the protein CASSGRNAGTEGYTF.

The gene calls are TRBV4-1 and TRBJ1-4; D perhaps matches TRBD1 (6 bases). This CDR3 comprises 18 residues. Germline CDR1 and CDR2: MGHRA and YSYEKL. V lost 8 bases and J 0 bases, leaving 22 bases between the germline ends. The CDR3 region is CASRGGGPHFTTNEKLFF. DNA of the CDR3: TGCGCCAGCCGGGGAGGGGGACCCCATTTTACAACTAATGAAAAACTGTTTTTT.

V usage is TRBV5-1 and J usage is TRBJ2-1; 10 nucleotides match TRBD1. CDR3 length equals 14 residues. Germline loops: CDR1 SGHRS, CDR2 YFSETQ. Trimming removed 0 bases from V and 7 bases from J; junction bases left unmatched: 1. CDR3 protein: CASSLGGQGNEQFF. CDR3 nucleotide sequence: TGCGCCAGCAGCTTGGGGGGACAGGGGAATGAGCAGTTCTTC. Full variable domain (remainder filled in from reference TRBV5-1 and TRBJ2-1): KAGVTQTPRYLIKTRGQQVTLSCSPISGHRSVSWYQQTPGQGLQFLFEYFSETQRNKGNFPGRFSGRQFSNSRSEMNVSTLELGDSALYLCASSLGGQGNEQFFGPGTRLTVL.

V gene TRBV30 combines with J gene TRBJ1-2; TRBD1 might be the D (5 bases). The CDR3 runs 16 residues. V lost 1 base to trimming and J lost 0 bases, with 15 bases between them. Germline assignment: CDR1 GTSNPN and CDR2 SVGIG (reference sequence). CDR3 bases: TGTGCCTGGAGTGAATCAGGGTTGCGCGCTAACTATGGCTACACCTTC. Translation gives CAWSESGLRANYGYTF. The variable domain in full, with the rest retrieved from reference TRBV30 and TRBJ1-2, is SQTIHQWPATLVQPVGSPLSLECTVEGTSNPNLYWYRQAAGRGLQLLFYSVGIGQISSEVPQNLSASRPQDRQFILSSKKLLLSDSGFYLCAWSESGLRANYGYTFGSGTRLTVV.

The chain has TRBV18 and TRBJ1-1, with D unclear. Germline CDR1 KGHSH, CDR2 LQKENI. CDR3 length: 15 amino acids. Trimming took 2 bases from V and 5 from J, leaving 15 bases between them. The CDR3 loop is CASSPSPDRRTEAFF. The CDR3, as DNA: TGTGCCAGCTCACCATCCCCGGACCGGCGTACTGAAGCTTTCTTT.

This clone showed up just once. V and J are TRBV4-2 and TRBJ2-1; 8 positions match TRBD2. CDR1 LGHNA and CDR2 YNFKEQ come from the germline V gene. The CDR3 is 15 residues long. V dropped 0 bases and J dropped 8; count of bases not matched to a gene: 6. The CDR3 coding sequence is TGTGCCAGCAGCCAAGACCCAGCGGGAGTTTATGAGCAGTTCTTC. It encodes CASSQDPAGVYEQFF.

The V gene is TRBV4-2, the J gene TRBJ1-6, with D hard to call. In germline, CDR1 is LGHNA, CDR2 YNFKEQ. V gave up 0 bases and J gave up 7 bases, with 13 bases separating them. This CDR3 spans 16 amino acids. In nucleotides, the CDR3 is TGTGCCAGCAGCCAAGAAGCCTGGGCAGAGAATTCACCCCTCCACTTT. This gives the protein CASSQEAWAENSPLHF.

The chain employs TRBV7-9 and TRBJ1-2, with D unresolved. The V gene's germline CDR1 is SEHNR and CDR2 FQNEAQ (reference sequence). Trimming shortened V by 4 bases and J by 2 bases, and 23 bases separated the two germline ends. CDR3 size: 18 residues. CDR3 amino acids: CASSSFTLRDNQNYGYTF. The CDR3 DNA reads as TGTGCCAGCAGCTCATTTACATTACGGGATAACCAAAACTATGGCTACACCTTC.

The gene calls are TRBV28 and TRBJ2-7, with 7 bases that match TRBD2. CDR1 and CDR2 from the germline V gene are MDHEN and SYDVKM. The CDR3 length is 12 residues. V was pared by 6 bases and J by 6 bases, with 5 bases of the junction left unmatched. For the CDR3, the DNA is TGTGCCAGCAGCTCGACTAGCATCGAGCAGTACGTC. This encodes CASSSTSIEQYV.

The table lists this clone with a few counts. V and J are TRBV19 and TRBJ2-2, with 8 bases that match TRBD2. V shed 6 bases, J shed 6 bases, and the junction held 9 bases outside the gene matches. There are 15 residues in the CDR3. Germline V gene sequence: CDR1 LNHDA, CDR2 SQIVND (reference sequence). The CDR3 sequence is CASRTVAGGAGELFF. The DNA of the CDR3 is TGTGCCAGTAGAACCGTGGCGGGGGGTGCCGGGGAGCTGTTTTTT. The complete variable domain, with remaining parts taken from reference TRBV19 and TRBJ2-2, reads DGGITQSPKYLFRKEGQNVTLSCEQNLNHDAMYWYRQDPGQGLRLIYYSQIVNDFQKGDIAEGYSVSREKKESFPLTVTSAQKNPTAFYLCASRTVAGGAGELFFGEGSRLTVL.

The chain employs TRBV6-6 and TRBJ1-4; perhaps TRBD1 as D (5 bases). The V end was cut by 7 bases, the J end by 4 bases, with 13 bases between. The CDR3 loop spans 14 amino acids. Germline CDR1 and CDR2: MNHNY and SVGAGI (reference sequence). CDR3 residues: CASTLGEINEKLFF. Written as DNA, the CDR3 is TGTGCCAGCACCTTGGGGGAGATTAATGAAAAACTGTTTTTT.

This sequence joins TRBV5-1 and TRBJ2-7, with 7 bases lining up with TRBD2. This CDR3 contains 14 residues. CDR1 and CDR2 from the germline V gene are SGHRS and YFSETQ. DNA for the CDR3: TGCGCCAGCAGCTTGGTAGCGGGCTCCCACGAGCAGTACGTC. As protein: CASSLVAGSHEQYV.

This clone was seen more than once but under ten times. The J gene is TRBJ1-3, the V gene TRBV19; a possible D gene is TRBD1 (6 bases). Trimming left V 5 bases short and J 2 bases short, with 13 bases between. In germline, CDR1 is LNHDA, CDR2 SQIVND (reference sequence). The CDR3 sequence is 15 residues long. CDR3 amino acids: CASSLRQDAGNTIYF. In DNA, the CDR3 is TGTGCCAGTAGTCTTAGACAGGACGCTGGAAACACCATATATTTT.

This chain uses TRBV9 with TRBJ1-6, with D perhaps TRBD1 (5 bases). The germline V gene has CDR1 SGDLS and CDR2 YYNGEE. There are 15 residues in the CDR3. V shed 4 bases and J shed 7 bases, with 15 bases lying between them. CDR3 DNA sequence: TGTGCCAGCAGCCAGATGGACAATTGGAATTCACCCCTCCACTTT. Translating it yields CASSQMDNWNSPLHF.

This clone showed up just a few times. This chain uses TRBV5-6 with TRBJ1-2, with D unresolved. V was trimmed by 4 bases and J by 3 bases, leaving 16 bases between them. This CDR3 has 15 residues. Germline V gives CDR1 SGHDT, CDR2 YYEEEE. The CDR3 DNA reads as TGTGCCAGCAGCGTTTACAGATCCTCCCACTATGGCTACACCTTC. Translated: CASSVYRSSHYGYTF.